This T cell receptor beta chain originates from a study of T cell responses to AZD1222 COVID-19 vaccine (dated by TCRdb to the early 2020s). Background on the whole study: TCR sequencing covered 233 trial participants: 200 to 220 given two doses of AZD1222 and 26 given two doses of MenACWY control vaccine. Trial participants were enrolled into age subgroups of 18-55, 56-69 and 70-plus years, which contained about 150, 27 and 61 TCR-sequenced participants, respectively.

The sample's time point, from its label and the paper: about 28 days (+/-7) after the second vaccine dose. AZD1222 recipients with second doses at about 4 weeks or about 12 weeks were pooled, because spike-specific TCR depth and breadth did not differ between schedules. Samples from vaccinated people were obtained from the UK trials COV001 and COV002, which included a single-blind randomized controlled phase 2/3 trial of AZD1222 (ChAdOx1 nCoV-19) in healthy adults. For TCRbeta chain sequencing, PBMC samples were collected from trial participants at day 0 and at day 28 after the second dose. Notes on this clone: The specificity of this receptor is unknown. No quality values exist for individual bases; no much larger clone is one base distant.

In the germline V gene, CDR1 corresponds to MDHEN and CDR2 to SYDVKM. Deletion took 5 bases off V and 10 bases off J, with a span of 14 bases between the germline ends. The cysteine opens and the phenylalanine closes a CDR3 of 12 amino acids. Only CDR3 DNA remains: 36 bases, in frame from the first base. General findings and caveats noted by the study authors: After two AZD1222 doses, spike-specific TCR breadth and depth were significantly higher than at day 0 and than in MenACWY recipients. In the small 56-69-year group, the increase in depth fell short of significance, most likely because of low power. Nearly half of unique spike-specific TCRs reportedly recognized epitopes outside regions mutated in the B.1.351 and B.1.1.7 variants. Because no day 14 peak-response samples were available, the repertoires could be characterized only after the peak T cell response. Vaccine-associated CD4 TCRs spanned the whole spike protein, with dominant responses in regions 160-218 and 743-854. Most participants were white British and females outnumbered males, and the authors suggested that clonal diversity may have been underestimated. Conclusions about previously exposed vaccinees are limited because only six or seven AZD1222 recipients were SARS-CoV-2 seropositive at baseline.

The CDR3 regions of human TCRbeta chains were subjected to immunosequencing. Concerning the study's data processing: TCRs in the repertoires were compared against a reference library of SARS-CoV-2-specific TCRs that had been generated with the MIRA antigen-specificity platform. Breadth was defined as the fraction of unique TCRs that were SARS-CoV-2-associated, and depth was defined as the fraction of total T cells that were SARS-CoV-2-associated. Each spike-specific TCR was assigned to its reactive spike region and to a CD4 or CD8 class using the MIRA data. Log10-transformed breadth and depth values were compared by one-way ANOVA with Sidak's multiple comparisons tests. TCRdb retrieved this table from immuneACCESS and kept in-frame rearrangements only. Not all clones are present; in checked studies, unresolved V genes account for under half, and no reason is known for the remainder. V and J calls and clone size follow that table, whereas D and trimming were derived from the DNA. The sample table records about 79,000 clones; roughly nine tenths of these occur just once. 25% to 35% of the sample is taken by the ten largest.

This material consisted of peripheral blood, taken 28 days after the second AZD1222 dose. This TCR was sampled from an adult who received the AZD1222 COVID-19 vaccine. The sequence links TRBV28 to TRBJ1-1; the D segment could be TRBD1, given 6 matching bases. The nucleotide sequence is given as TGTGCCAGCAGTCCAACACAGGGCAGAGCTTTCTTT. Translated, this gives CASSPTQGRAFF.